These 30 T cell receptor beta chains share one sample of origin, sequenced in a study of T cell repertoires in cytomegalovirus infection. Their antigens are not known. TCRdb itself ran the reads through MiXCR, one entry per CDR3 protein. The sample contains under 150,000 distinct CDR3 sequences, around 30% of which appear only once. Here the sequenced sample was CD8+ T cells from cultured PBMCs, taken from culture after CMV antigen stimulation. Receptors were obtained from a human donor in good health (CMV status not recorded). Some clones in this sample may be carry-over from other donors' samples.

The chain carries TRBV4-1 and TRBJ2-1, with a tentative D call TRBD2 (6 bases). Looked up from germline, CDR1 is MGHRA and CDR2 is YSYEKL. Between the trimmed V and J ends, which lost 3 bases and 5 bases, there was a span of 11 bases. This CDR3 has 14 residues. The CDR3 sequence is CASSQWGVDNEQFF. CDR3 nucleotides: TGCGCCAGCAGCCAGTGGGGGGTGGACAATGAGCAGTTCTTC.

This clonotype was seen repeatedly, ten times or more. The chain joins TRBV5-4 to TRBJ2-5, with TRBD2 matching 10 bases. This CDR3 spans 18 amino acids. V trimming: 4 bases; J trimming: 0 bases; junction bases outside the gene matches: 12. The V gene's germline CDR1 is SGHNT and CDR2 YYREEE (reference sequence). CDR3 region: CASSRPITSGENQETQYF. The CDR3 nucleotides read TGTGCCAGCAGCCGCCCCATCACTAGCGGGGAAAACCAAGAGACCCAGTACTTC.

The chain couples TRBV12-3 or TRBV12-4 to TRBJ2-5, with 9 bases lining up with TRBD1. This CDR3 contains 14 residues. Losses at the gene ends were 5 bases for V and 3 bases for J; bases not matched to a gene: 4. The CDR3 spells CASSPRTGEETQYF. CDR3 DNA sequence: TGTGCCAGCAGTCCCCGGACAGGGGAAGAGACCCAGTACTTC.

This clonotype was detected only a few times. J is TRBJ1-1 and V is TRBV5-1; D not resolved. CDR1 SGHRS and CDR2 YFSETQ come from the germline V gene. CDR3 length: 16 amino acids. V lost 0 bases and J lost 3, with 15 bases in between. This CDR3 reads CASSLDSTRIDTEAFF. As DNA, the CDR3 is TGCGCCAGCAGCTTGGACAGTACCCGTATTGACACTGAAGCTTTCTTT.

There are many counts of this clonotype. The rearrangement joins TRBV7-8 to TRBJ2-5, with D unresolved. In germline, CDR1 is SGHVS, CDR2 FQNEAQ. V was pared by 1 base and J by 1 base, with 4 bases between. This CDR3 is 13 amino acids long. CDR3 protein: CASSLGVQETQYF. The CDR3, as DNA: TGTGCCAGCAGCTTAGGGGTCCAAGAGACCCAGTACTTC.

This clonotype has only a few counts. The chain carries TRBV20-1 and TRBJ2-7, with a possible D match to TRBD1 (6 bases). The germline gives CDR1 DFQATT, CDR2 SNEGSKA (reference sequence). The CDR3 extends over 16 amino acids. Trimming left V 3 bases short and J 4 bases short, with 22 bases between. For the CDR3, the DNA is TGCAGTGCTAGCGGTACGACCGACGGGACAATTTACGAGCAGTACTTC. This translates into CSASGTTDGTIYEQYF.

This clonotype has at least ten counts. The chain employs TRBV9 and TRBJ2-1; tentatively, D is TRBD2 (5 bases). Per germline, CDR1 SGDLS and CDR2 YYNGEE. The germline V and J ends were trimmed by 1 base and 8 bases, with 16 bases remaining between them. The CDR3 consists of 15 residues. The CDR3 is CASSVSGRSSDEQFF. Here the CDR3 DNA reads TGTGCCAGCAGCGTATCTGGCAGAAGTAGCGATGAGCAGTTCTTC.

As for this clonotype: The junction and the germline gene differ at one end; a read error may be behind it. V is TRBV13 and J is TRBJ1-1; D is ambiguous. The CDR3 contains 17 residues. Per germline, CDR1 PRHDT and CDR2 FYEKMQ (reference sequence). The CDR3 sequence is CPSSLGRSPRSDTEAFF. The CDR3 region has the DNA TGTCCCAGCAGCTTAGGAAGATCCCCTAGATCGGACACTGAAGCTTTCTTT.

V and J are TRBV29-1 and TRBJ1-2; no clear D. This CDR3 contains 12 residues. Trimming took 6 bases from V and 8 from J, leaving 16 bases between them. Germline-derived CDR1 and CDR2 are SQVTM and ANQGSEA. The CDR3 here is CSVSSRRSGYTF. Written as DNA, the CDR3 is TGCAGCGTCTCAAGTAGGAGGTCGGGCTACACCTTC.

CDR3 DNA: TGTGCCAGCAGTCCCCCCTATTCGGGCTACTATGGCTACACCTTC. Its protein is CASSPPYSGYYGYTF. The chain has TRBV12-3 or TRBV12-4 and TRBJ1-2; D uncertain. Trimming cost V 5 bases and J 3 bases, with 16 bases left between them. The CDR3 loop spans 15 amino acids.

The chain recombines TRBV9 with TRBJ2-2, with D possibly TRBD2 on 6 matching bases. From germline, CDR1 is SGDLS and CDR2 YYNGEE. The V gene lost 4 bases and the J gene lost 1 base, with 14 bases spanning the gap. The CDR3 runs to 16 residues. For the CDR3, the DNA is TGTGCCAGCAGCCCGGTGGGCGGGAAGAACACCGGGGAGCTGTTTTTT. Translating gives CASSPVGGKNTGELFF.

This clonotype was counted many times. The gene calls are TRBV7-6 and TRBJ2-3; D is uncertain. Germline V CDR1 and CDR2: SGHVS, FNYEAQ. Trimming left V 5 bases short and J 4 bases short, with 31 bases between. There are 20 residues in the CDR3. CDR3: CASSLLPPPQPGQGADTQYF. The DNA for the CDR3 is TGTGCCAGCAGCCTCTTACCCCCGCCCCAACCGGGCCAAGGCGCAGATACGCAGTATTTT.

CDR3 protein: CASSLESLGITGELFF. CDR3 coding DNA: TGTGCCAGCAGCTTAGAGTCCCTGGGGATCACCGGGGAGCTGTTTTTT. The chain employs TRBV7-2 and TRBJ2-2; D call uncertain. CDR1 SGHTA and CDR2 FQGNSA come from the germline V gene. V dropped 1 base and J dropped 4 bases, with 13 bases sitting between them. This CDR3 comprises 16 residues. Full variable domain (remainder filled in from reference TRBV7-2 and TRBJ2-2): GAGVSQSPSNKVTEKGKDVELRCDPISGHTALYWYRQSLGQGLEFLIYFQGNSAPDKSGLPSDRFSAERTGGSVSTLTIQRTQQEDSAVYLCASSLESLGITGELFFGEGSRLTVL.

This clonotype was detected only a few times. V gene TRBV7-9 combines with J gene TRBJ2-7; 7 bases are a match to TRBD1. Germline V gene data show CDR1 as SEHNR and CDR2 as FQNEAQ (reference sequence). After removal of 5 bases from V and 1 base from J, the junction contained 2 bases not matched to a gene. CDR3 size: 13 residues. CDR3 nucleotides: TGTGCCAGCAGCCACAGGGGATCCTACGAGCAGTACTTC. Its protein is CASSHRGSYEQYF.

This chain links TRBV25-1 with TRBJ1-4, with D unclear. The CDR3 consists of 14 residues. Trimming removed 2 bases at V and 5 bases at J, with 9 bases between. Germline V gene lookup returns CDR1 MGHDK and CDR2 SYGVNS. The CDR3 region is CASSEPARNEKLFF. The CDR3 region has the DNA TGTGCCAGCAGTGAACCGGCCCGAAATGAAAAACTGTTTTTT.

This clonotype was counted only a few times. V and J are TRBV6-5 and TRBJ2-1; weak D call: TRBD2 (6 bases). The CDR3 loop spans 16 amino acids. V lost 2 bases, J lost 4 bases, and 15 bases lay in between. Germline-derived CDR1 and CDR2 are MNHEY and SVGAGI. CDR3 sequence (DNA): TGTGCCAGCAGTTACGGGCCGTTCGGGAGTTACAATGAGCAGTTCTTC. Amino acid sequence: CASSYGPFGSYNEQFF.

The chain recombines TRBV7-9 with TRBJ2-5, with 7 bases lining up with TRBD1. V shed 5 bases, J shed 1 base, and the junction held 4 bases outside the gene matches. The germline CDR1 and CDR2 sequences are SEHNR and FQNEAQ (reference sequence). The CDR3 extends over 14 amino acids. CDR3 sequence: CASSPGQSQETQYF. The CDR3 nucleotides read TGTGCCAGCAGCCCGGGACAGTCCCAAGAGACCCAGTACTTC.

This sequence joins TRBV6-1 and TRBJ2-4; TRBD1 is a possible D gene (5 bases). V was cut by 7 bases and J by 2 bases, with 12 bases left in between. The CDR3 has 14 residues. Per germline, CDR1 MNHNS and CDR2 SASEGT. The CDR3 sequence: CASKLRVTKNIQYF. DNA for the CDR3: TGTGCCAGCAAACTCAGGGTGACCAAAAACATTCAGTACTTC.

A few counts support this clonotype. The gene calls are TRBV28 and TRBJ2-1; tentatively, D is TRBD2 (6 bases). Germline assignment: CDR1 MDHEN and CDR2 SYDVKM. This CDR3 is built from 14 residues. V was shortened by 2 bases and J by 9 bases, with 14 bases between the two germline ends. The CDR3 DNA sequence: TGTGCCAGCAGTTTAGTTGGGGGGTTGGCTGAGCAGTTCTTC. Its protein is CASSLVGGLAEQFF. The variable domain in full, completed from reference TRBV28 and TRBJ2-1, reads DVKVTQSSRYLVKRTGEKVFLECVQDMDHENMFWYRQDPGLGLRLIYFSYDVKMKEKGDIPEGYSVSREKKERFSLILESASTNQTSMYLCASSLVGGLAEQFFGPGTRLTVL.

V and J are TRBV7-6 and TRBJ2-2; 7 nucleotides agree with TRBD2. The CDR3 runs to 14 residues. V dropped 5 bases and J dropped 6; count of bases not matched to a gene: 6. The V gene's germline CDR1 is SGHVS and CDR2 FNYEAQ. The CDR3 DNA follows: TGTGCCAGCAGCAACCGGGGGGACTCCGGGGAGCTGTTTTTT. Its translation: CASSNRGDSGELFF.

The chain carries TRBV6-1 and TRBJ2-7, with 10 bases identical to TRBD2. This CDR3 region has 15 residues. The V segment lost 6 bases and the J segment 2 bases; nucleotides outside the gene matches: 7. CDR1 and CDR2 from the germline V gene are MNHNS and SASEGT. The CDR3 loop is CASSRTSGYAYEQYF. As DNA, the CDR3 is TGTGCCAGCAGCCGGACTAGCGGCTACGCCTACGAGCAGTACTTC.

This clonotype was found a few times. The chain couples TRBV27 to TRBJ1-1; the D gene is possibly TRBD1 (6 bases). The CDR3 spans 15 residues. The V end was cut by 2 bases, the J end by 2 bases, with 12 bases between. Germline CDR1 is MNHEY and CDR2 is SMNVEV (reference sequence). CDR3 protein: CASSLGAGANTEAFF. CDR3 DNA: TGTGCCAGCAGTTTAGGGGCAGGGGCCAACACTGAAGCTTTCTTT.

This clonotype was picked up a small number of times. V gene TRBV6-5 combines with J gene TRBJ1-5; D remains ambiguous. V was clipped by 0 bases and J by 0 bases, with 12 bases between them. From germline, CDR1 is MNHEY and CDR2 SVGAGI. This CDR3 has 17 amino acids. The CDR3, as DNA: TGTGCCAGCAGTTACTCGGGCGGTCCGTATAGCAATCAGCCCCAGCATTTT. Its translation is CASSYSGGPYSNQPQHF.

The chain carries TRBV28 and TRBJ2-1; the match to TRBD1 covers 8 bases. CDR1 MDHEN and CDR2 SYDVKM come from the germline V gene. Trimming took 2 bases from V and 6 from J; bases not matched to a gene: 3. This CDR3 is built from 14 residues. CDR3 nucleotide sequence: TGTGCCAGCAGTTTAGGACAGGGTCTCAATGAGCAGTTCTTC. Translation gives CASSLGQGLNEQFF.

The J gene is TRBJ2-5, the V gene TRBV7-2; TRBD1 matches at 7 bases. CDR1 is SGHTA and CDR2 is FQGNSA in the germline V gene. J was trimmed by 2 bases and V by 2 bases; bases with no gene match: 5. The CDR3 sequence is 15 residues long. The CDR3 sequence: CASSLRDSLQETQYF. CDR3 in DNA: TGTGCCAGCAGCTTAAGGGACAGCCTTCAAGAGACCCAGTACTTC.

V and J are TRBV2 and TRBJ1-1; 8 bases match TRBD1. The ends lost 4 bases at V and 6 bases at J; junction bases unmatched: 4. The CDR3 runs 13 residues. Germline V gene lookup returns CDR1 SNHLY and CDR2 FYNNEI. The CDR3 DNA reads TGTGCCAGCAGTGGGGGACAGGTTTCTGAAGCTTTCTTT. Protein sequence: CASSGGQVSEAFF. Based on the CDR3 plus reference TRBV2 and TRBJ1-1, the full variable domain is EPEVTQTPSHQVTQMGQEVILRCVPISNHLYFYWYRQILGQKVEFLVSFYNNEISEKSEIFDDQFSVERPDGSNFTLKIRSTKLEDSAMYFCASSGGQVSEAFFGQGTRLTVV.

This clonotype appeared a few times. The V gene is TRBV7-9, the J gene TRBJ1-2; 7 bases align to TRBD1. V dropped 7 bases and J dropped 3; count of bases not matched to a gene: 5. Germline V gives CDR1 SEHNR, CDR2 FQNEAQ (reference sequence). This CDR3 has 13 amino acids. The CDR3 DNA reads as TGTGCCAGCAAGGGGGCGCGGGACTATGGCTACACCTTC. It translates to CASKGARDYGYTF.

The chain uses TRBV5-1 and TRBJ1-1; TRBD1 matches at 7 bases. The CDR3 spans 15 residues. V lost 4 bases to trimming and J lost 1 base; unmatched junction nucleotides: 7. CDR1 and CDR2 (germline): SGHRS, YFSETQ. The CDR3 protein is CASSGTGVGNTEAFF. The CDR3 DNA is TGCGCCAGCAGCGGTACAGGGGTGGGGAACACTGAAGCTTTCTTT.

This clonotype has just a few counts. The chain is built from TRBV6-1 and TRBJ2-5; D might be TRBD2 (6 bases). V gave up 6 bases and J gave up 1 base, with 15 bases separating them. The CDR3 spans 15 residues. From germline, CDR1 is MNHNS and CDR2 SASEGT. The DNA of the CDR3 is TGTGCCAGCAGCTCGTCCGGGGGATTCCAAGAGACCCAGTACTTC. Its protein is CASSSSGGFQETQYF.

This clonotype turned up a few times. The CDR3 DNA sequence: TGTGCCAGCAGTTACTCGATGCTAATATTCACACGCGAGCCAAGCACAGATACGCAGTATTTT. This sequence encodes CASSYSMLIFTREPSTDTQYF. The V gene is TRBV6-6, the J gene TRBJ2-3; D is undetermined. Between the trimmed V and J ends, which lost 0 bases and 0 bases, there was a span of 25 bases. Germline V gives CDR1 MNHNY, CDR2 SVGAGI (reference sequence). This CDR3 is 21 amino acids long.